Below are 28 T cell receptor beta chains sequenced from a single sample in a study of T cell responses to AZD1222 COVID-19 vaccine (TCRdb year 2021). Library construction relied on the immunoSEQ multiplex PCR assay. The table comes from immuneACCESS by way of TCRdb, which keeps in-frame sequences with V and J called. Part of the clones is missing from these tables; in studies checked, under half for an unresolved V gene and the rest for unknown reasons. The sample table records about 140,000 clones; 80% to 95% of these occur just once. 2.3% of the sample is taken by the ten largest. This specimen's time point label, interpreted: baseline before first vaccination. The starting material was peripheral blood, obtained on day 0 of AZD1222 vaccination. The receptor set was obtained from an adult in good health.

For the CDR3, the DNA is TGTGCCAGCAGTTTAGGGGGCCGATACAATAATTCACCCCTCCACTTT. Its protein is CASSLGGRYNNSPLHF. The V call is TRBV27, the J call TRBJ1-6; TRBD1 might be the D (6 bases). The CDR3 consists of 16 residues. V was trimmed by 2 bases and J by 5 bases, leaving 13 bases between them. Germline V gene sequence: CDR1 MNHEY, CDR2 SMNVEV (reference sequence).

The V call is TRBV6-5, the J call TRBJ1-3; D is possibly TRBD1 (5 bases). The CDR3 contains 15 residues. Per the germline V gene, CDR1 is MNHEY and CDR2 is SVGAGI. V was shortened by 6 bases and J by 0 bases, with 12 bases between the two germline ends. The CDR3 nucleotides read TGTGCCAGCAGCCGGGGACCGAGCTCTGGAAACACCATATATTTT. This sequence encodes CASSRGPSSGNTIYF.

In this sample, this clone turned up a few times. The chain joins TRBV27 to TRBJ1-6; the D is unclear. Germline V CDR1 and CDR2: MNHEY, SMNVEV (reference sequence). This CDR3 has 14 amino acids. V lost 6 bases to trimming and J lost 10 bases, with 16 bases between them. CDR3 in DNA: TGTGCCAGCAGAGGAGATAGGGCCTGGTCACCCCTCCACTTT. Encoded protein: CASRGDRAWSPLHF.

This sequence joins TRBV13 and TRBJ2-7, with unresolved D. The CDR3 covers 12 residues. Germline assignment: CDR1 PRHDT and CDR2 FYEKMQ (reference sequence). V was shortened by 3 bases and J by 6 bases, with 9 bases between the two germline ends. Here the CDR3 reads CASSFYSSEQYF. For the CDR3, the DNA is TGTGCCAGCAGCTTTTATAGTAGCGAGCAGTACTTC. Full variable domain (rest looked up from reference TRBV13 and TRBJ2-7): AAGVIQSPRHLIKEKRETATLKCYPIPRHDTVYWYQQGPGQDPQFLISFYEKMQSDKGSIPDRFSAQQFSDYHSELNMSSLELGDSALYFCASSFYSSEQYFGPGTRLTVT.

The chain links TRBV19 to TRBJ2-1; D uncertain. This CDR3 has 14 residues. V was clipped by 5 bases and J by 6 bases, with 14 bases between them. Germline V gene data show CDR1 as LNHDA and CDR2 as SQIVND (reference sequence). The CDR3: CASSHYSFGNEQFF. The CDR3 DNA follows: TGTGCCAGTAGTCATTACTCCTTTGGCAATGAGCAGTTCTTC. Filled out from reference TRBV19 and TRBJ2-1, the complete variable domain reads DGGITQSPKYLFRKEGQNVTLSCEQNLNHDAMYWYRQDPGQGLRLIYYSQIVNDFQKGDIAEGYSVSREKKESFPLTVTSAQKNPTAFYLCASSHYSFGNEQFFGPGTRLTVL.

The rearrangement uses TRBV27 and TRBJ2-7; D is unclear. There are 15 residues in the CDR3. Germline V gene data show CDR1 as MNHEY and CDR2 as SMNVEV (reference sequence). Trimming cost V 4 bases and J 9 bases, with 22 bases left between them. The chain's CDR3 is CASSSPSDGSSPQYF. Written as DNA, the CDR3 is TGTGCCAGCAGTTCCCCCTCGGACGGTTCCTCGCCGCAGTACTTC.

The chain has TRBV19 and TRBJ1-1; D is uncertain. Trimming pared 2 bases from V and 4 bases from J, leaving 14 bases between. Germline CDR1 and CDR2: LNHDA and SQIVND (reference sequence). CDR3 length: 15 residues. CDR3 region: CASSISTARGTEAFF. CDR3 coding DNA: TGTGCCAGTAGTATATCCACCGCGAGAGGCACTGAAGCTTTCTTT. Variable domain in full (rest from reference TRBV19 and TRBJ1-1): DGGITQSPKYLFRKEGQNVTLSCEQNLNHDAMYWYRQDPGQGLRLIYYSQIVNDFQKGDIAEGYSVSREKKESFPLTVTSAQKNPTAFYLCASSISTARGTEAFFGQGTRLTVV.

The rearrangement uses TRBV4-1 and TRBJ2-1, with D possibly TRBD2 on 5 matching bases. The CDR3 covers 20 residues. Between the trimmed V and J ends, which lost 0 bases and 8 bases, there was a span of 29 bases. Germline-derived CDR1 and CDR2 are MGHRA and YSYEKL. CDR3 amino acids: CASSQDPGYSVGSMDDEQFF. The CDR3 bases are TGCGCCAGCAGCCAAGATCCGGGGTACTCGGTAGGCTCGATGGACGATGAGCAGTTCTTC.

The chain has TRBV5-1 and TRBJ2-7, with 11 bases that match TRBD2. The CDR3 spans 16 residues. From germline, CDR1 is SGHRS and CDR2 YFSETQ. Germline trimming cut 2 bases from V and 5 bases from J; bases unmatched to any gene: 9. CDR3 region: CASSLSGTSGADEQYF. Written as DNA, the CDR3 is TGCGCCAGCAGCTTATCCGGGACTAGCGGCGCTGACGAGCAGTACTTC. The full variable domain, rest sourced from reference TRBV5-1 and TRBJ2-7, is KAGVTQTPRYLIKTRGQQVTLSCSPISGHRSVSWYQQTPGQGLQFLFEYFSETQRNKGNFPGRFSGRQFSNSRSEMNVSTLELGDSALYLCASSLSGTSGADEQYFGPGTRLTVT.

V and J are TRBV11-2 and TRBJ2-2; TRBD2 matches at 7 bases. The CDR3 is 17 residues long. V trimming: 7 bases; J trimming: 0 bases; junction bases outside the gene matches: 11. The germline V gene encodes CDR1 SGHAT and CDR2 FQNNGV. The CDR3 protein is CASTRGVLAANTGELFF. The DNA of the CDR3 is TGTGCCAGCACTCGTGGAGTGCTAGCGGCGAACACCGGGGAGCTGTTTTTT.

The rearrangement joins TRBV20-1 to TRBJ2-5; D is uncertain. Germline lookup yields CDR1 DFQATT and CDR2 SNEGSKA (reference sequence). V lost 5 bases and J lost 5, with 6 bases in between. The CDR3 consists of 10 residues. The CDR3 sequence is CSALRETQYF. The CDR3 DNA reads as TGCAGTGCTCTACGGGAGACCCAGTACTTC.

J is TRBJ2-7 and V is TRBV2; 7 bases are a match to TRBD2. V trimming: 8 bases; J trimming: 7 bases; junction bases outside the gene matches: 8. The CDR3 contains 12 residues. Germline V gives CDR1 SNHLY, CDR2 FYNNEI. The CDR3 sequence: CASGRGSGEQYF. CDR3 DNA sequence: TGTGCCAGCGGGCGGGGGTCAGGGGAGCAGTACTTC.

V usage is TRBV4-3 and J usage is TRBJ1-3; 8 bases map to TRBD1. The CDR3 extends over 19 amino acids. Trimming took 0 bases from V and 3 from J; bases not matched to a gene: 13. Germline CDR1 and CDR2: LGHNA and YSLEER. The CDR3 coding sequence is TGCGCCAGCAGCCAAGACATTTTCGGACAGGGTAAACTTGGAAACACCATATATTTT. Translation: CASSQDIFGQGKLGNTIYF.

The genes are TRBV29-1 and TRBJ2-7; possibly TRBD1 or TRBD2 for D (5 bases each). The ends were cut back, 3 bases at V and 3 bases at J, with 12 bases in the middle. The CDR3 length is 13 residues. The germline CDR1 and CDR2 sequences are SQVTM and ANQGSEA. The CDR3 here is CSVDGGPNYEQYF. The CDR3 DNA reads as TGCAGCGTTGATGGGGGACCGAACTACGAGCAGTACTTC.

The chain uses TRBV11-2 and TRBJ2-6; D is ambiguous. The germline V and J ends were trimmed by 5 bases and 2 bases, with 4 bases remaining between them. Germline V gene sequence: CDR1 SGHAT, CDR2 FQNNGV. The CDR3 consists of 13 residues. The CDR3 region is CASSVAGANVLTF. The CDR3 nucleotides are TGTGCCAGCAGCGTAGCTGGGGCCAACGTCCTGACTTTC.

The rearrangement uses TRBV15 and TRBJ2-3; D not resolved. V dropped 0 bases and J dropped 3 bases, with 4 bases sitting between them. The CDR3 is 13 residues long. Germline-derived CDR1 and CDR2 are LNHNV and YYDKDF (reference sequence). The CDR3 spells CATSRDQTDTQYF. The CDR3 DNA sequence: TGTGCCACCAGCAGAGATCAGACAGATACGCAGTATTTT.

The chain is built from TRBV18 and TRBJ1-1; D gene uncertain. Germline-derived CDR1 and CDR2 are KGHSH and LQKENI. Between the trimmed V and J ends, which lost 3 bases and 2 bases, there was a span of 10 bases. This CDR3 spans 14 amino acids. The CDR3 region has the DNA TGTGCCAGCTCACCGCTGGGTTCTAACACTGAAGCTTTCTTT. It specifies CASSPLGSNTEAFF. The variable domain in full, with the rest retrieved from reference TRBV18 and TRBJ1-1, is NAGVMQNPRHLVRRRGQEARLRCSPMKGHSHVYWYRQLPEEGLKFMVYLQKENIIDESGMPKERFSAEFPKEGPSILRIQQVVRGDSAAYFCASSPLGSNTEAFFGQGTRLTVV.

The chain employs TRBV7-2 and TRBJ2-2; maybe TRBD1 (6 bases). From germline, CDR1 is SGHTA and CDR2 FQGNSA. This CDR3 is built from 17 residues. Trimming removed 2 bases at V and 2 bases at J, with 15 bases between. DNA for the CDR3: TGTGCCAGCAGCTTATATGGGGGCGGGTTAAACACCGGGGAGCTGTTTTTT. This gives the protein CASSLYGGGLNTGELFF.

The chain uses TRBV5-1 and TRBJ1-1; D is unresolved. Trimming removed 0 bases from V and 11 bases from J, with 17 bases in between. Germline V lookup: CDR1 SGHRS, CDR2 YFSETQ. CDR3 length: 14 residues. The CDR3 DNA is TGCGCCAGCAGCTTGGCCCCGGGCAGAAATGATGCTTTCTTT. Translating it yields CASSLAPGRNDAFF.

V and J are TRBV10-1 and TRBJ2-3; 8 nucleotides align to TRBD2. CDR1 WNHNN and CDR2 SYGVQD come from the germline V gene (reference sequence). Trimming cost V 5 bases and J 4 bases; bases outside gene matches: 14. The CDR3 sequence is 17 residues long. The CDR3 here is CASSPSLAGGLADTQYF. In DNA form, the CDR3 reads TGCGCCAGCAGTCCCAGCCTGGCGGGAGGTCTGGCAGATACGCAGTATTTT.

This chain links TRBV27 with TRBJ2-1; 10 bases map to TRBD2. This CDR3 contains 20 residues. CDR1 and CDR2 from the germline V gene are MNHEY and SMNVEV (reference sequence). The V gene end was trimmed by 3 bases and the J gene end by 2 bases; junction bases not matched to a gene: 16. CDR3 coding DNA: TGTGCCAGCAGTTTTGGTCTAGCGGGAGTTTCAGAGTGGCCCTACAATGAGCAGTTCTTC. This sequence encodes CASSFGLAGVSEWPYNEQFF.

V usage is TRBV30 and J usage is TRBJ2-3, with TRBD2 matching over 8 bases. This CDR3 is 18 amino acids long. Germline CDR1 is GTSNPN and CDR2 is SVGIG (reference sequence). Unmatched junction bases numbered 14, after V lost 0 bases and J lost 3 bases. The CDR3 loop reads CAWSVPLGAGERTDTQYF. The CDR3 DNA reads as TGTGCCTGGAGTGTCCCATTAGGAGCGGGAGAGAGGACAGATACGCAGTATTTT.

The chain employs TRBV9 and TRBJ2-3; D is unresolved. Germline CDR1 reads SGDLS; CDR2 reads YYNGEE. V was clipped by 4 bases and J by 6 bases, with 9 bases between them. This CDR3 is 12 amino acids long. The CDR3 DNA reads TGTGCCAGCAGCACAAGTCCTGATACGCAGTATTTT. Amino acids: CASSTSPDTQYF.

V gene TRBV7-9 combines with J gene TRBJ1-1, with no clear D. The CDR3 loop spans 16 amino acids. V lost 1 base, J lost 2 bases, and 14 bases lay in between. Per the germline V gene, CDR1 is SEHNR and CDR2 is FQNEAQ (reference sequence). DNA for the CDR3: TGTGCCAGCAGCTTAGAACCGCCTCCGATCAACACTGAAGCTTTCTTT. Its translation is CASSLEPPPINTEAFF.

The chain links TRBV28 to TRBJ2-2, with a tentative D call TRBD1 (6 bases). Germline V gene sequence: CDR1 MDHEN, CDR2 SYDVKM. V lost 8 bases, J lost 6 bases, and 16 bases lay in between. The CDR3 is made up of 14 amino acids. CDR3 in DNA: TGTGCCAGCTGGGACATCCGGGCCCCCGGGGAGCTGTTTTTT. This encodes CASWDIRAPGELFF. Full variable domain (missing parts from reference TRBV28 and TRBJ2-2): DVKVTQSSRYLVKRTGEKVFLECVQDMDHENMFWYRQDPGLGLRLIYFSYDVKMKEKGDIPEGYSVSREKKERFSLILESASTNQTSMYLCASWDIRAPGELFFGEGSRLTVL.

There are a few counts of this clone. The chain joins TRBV4-3 to TRBJ2-2, with a tentative D call TRBD2 (6 bases). The germline V gene encodes CDR1 LGHNA and CDR2 YSLEER. The CDR3 totals 21 residues. Trimming stripped 0 bases from V and 1 base from J, with 24 bases between. The CDR3 region is CASSQERGLTIFRRNTGELFF. The CDR3 region has the DNA TGCGCCAGCAGCCAAGAGCGAGGACTAACCATTTTCAGACGGAACACCGGGGAGCTGTTTTTT.

The rearrangement links TRBV7-3 to TRBJ2-1; D gene unclear. CDR1 is SGHTA, CDR2 FQGTGA, per germline. The CDR3 totals 13 residues. Between the trimmed V and J ends, which lost 5 bases and 3 bases, there was a span of 8 bases. The CDR3 loop reads CASSPASYNEQFF. DNA of the CDR3: TGTGCCAGCAGCCCCGCGAGCTACAATGAGCAGTTCTTC.

Here the CDR3 reads CSASNEGASYNEQFF. CDR3 sequence (DNA): TGCAGTGCTAGTAATGAGGGGGCCTCCTACAATGAGCAGTTCTTC. The genes are TRBV20-1 and TRBJ2-1, with 7 positions matching TRBD1. Looked up from germline, CDR1 is DFQATT and CDR2 is SNEGSKA (reference sequence). The CDR3 contains 15 residues. Trimming cost V 3 bases and J 0 bases; bases outside gene matches: 5.